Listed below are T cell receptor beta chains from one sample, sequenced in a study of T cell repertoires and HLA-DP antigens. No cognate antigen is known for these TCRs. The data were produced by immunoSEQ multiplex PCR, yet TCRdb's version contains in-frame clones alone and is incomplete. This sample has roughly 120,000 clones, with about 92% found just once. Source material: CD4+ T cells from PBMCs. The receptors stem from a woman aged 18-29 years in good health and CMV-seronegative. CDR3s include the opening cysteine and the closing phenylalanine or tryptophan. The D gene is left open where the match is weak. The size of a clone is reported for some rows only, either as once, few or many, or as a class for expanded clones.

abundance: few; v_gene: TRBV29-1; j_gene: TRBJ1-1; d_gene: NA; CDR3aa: CSVETHALLNTEAFF; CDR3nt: TGCAGCGTTGAAACCCATGCCCTGTTGAACACTGAAGCTTTCTTT
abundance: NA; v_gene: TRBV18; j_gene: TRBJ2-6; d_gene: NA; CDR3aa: CASSPAGRRSGANVLTF; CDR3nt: TGTGCCAGCTCACCCGCGGGTCGTAGGTCTGGGGCCAACGTCCTGACTTTC
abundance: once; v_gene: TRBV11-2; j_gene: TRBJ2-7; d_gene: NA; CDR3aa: CASSRPGRAKYEQYF; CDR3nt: TGTGCCAGCAGCCGCCCGGGCAGGGCCAAATACGAGCAGTACTTC
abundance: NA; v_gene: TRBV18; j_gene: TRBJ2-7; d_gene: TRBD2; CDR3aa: CASSPGTSGTYEQYF; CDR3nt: TGTGCCAGCTCACCCGGGACTAGCGGGACCTACGAGCAGTACTTC
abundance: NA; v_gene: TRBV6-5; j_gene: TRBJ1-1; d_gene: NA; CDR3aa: CASSYAGVTEAFF; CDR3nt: TGTGCCAGCAGTTACGCAGGGGTGACTGAAGCTTTCTTT
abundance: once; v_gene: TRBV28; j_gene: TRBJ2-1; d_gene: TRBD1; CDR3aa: CASIGQGITYNEQFF; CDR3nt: TGTGCCAGCATTGGACAGGGTATTACCTACAATGAGCAGTTCTTC
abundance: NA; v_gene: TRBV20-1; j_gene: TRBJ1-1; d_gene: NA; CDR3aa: CSAENTEAFF; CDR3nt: TGCAGTGCTGAGAACACTGAAGCTTTCTTT
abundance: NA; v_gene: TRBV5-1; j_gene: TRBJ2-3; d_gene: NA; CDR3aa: CASNTGDLGATDTQYF; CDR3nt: TGCGCCAGCAACACGGGGGACTTAGGGGCCACAGATACGCAGTATTTT
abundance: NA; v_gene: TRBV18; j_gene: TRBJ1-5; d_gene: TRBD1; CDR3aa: CASSQLQGQPQHF; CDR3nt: TGTGCCAGCTCACAATTACAGGGGCAGCCCCAGCATTTT
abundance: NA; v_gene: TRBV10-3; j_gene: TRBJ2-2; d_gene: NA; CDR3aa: CAISSPLISATNTGELFF; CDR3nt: TGTGCCATCAGTTCGCCCCTGATTAGCGCGACGAACACCGGGGAGCTGTTTTTT
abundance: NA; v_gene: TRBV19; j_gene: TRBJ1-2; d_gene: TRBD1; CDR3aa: CATHAQGAIYGYTF; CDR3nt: TGTGCCACCCACGCACAGGGGGCTATCTATGGCTACACCTTC
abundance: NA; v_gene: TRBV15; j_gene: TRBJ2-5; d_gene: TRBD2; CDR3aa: CATSPRGVRETQYF; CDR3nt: TGTGCCACCTCCCCGCGGGGGGTGAGGGAGACCCAGTACTTC
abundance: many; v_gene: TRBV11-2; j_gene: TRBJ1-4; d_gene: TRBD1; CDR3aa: CASSLRQGRGTNEKLFF; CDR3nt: TGTGCCAGCAGCCTGAGACAGGGAAGAGGAACTAATGAAAAACTGTTTTTT
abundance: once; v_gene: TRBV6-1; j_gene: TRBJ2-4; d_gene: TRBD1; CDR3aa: CASSGTGGRNIQYF; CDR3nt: TGTGCCAGCAGCGGGACAGGGGGGAGGAACATTCAGTACTTC
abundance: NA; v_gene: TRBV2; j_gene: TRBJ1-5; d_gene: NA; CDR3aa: CASSPLITGNSNQPQHF; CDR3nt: TGTGCCAGCAGTCCACTCATAACCGGTAATAGCAATCAGCCCCAGCATTTT
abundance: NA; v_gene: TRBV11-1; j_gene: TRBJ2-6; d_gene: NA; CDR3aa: CASSFTGANVLTF; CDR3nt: TGTGCCAGCAGCTTTACTGGGGCCAACGTCCTGACTTTC
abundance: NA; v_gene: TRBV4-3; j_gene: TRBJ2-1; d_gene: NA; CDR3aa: CASSPRVWANEQFF; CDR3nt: TGCGCCAGCAGCCCTCGTGTTTGGGCCAATGAGCAGTTCTTC
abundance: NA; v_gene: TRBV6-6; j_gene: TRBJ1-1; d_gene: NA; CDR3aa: CASSYSDTEAFF; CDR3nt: TGTGCCAGCAGTTACTCCGACACTGAAGCTTTCTTT
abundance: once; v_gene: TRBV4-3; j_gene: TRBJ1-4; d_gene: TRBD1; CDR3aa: CASSQGQGAGEKLFF; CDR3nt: TGCGCCAGCAGCCAGGGACAGGGGGCGGGTGAAAAACTGTTTTTT
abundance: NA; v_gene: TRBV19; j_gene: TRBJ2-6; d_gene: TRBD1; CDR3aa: CASSMPTGVLSGANVLTF; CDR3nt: TGTGCCAGTAGTATGCCGACAGGGGTCCTCTCTGGGGCCAACGTCCTGACTTTC
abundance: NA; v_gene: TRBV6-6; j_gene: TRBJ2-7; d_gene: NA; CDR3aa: CASSYTGFSREQYF; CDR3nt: TGTGCCAGCAGTTACACAGGGTTCTCGAGGGAGCAGTACTTC
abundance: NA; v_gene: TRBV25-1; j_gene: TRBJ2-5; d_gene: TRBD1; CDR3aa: CASSELGGRETQYF; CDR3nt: TGTGCCAGCAGTGAATTAGGGGGCAGGGAGACCCAGTACTTC
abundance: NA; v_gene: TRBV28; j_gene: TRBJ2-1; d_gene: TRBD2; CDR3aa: CARNPSSGTSGNNEQFF; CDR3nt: TGTGCCAGGAACCCCTCATCCGGGACTAGCGGGAACAATGAGCAGTTCTTC